The entry that follows covers one TCR beta chain sequence. No antigen is known for it. No quality values exist for individual bases; no much larger clone is one base distant. The library was prepared using the immunoSEQ multiplex PCR assay. For the multiplex PCR, a mixture combining 60 forward primers for TCR Vbeta segments and 13 reverse primers for TCR Jbeta segments was used. The CDR3 region of rearranged TCR beta genes was amplified from genomic DNA with a multiplex PCR assay. The Illumina HiSeq System was used to sequence the amplified TCR beta libraries as 87-base-pair reads. The authors' analysis ran thus. A later analysis counted about 80 million unique TCR beta chains across the 550 to 700 repertoires, and some 12 million of these chains were shared by at least two donors. A nearest-neighbor algorithm error-corrected the raw reads and collapsed the reads into unique sequences, merging closely related sequences to remove PCR and sequencing errors. CDR3 sequences were aligned to IMGT reference sequences to assign V, D and J gene segments. Each retained sequence needed at least a six-nucleotide match to both a V gene segment and a J gene segment. A rearrangement was called productive if the CDR3 had no stop codons and remained in frame with V and J, and every other rearrangement was called non-productive. Following IMGT convention, CDR3 was defined as the stretch from the second conserved V-encoded cysteine to the conserved J-encoded phenylalanine. The earlier analysis of roughly 590 of the donors excluded sequences that lacked an unambiguous match to a single V gene segment. An earlier analysis of a few hundred of the donors called V segments functional above 56.7% productive rearrangements and segregating when the between-donor standard deviation exceeded 5%. A statistical classification framework was developed to diagnose cytomegalovirus status using the catalog of TCR beta chain sequences. V and J gene assignment, in a later analysis, came from comparing TCR nucleotide sequences with IMGT/GENE-DB human TR gene sequences. A later analysis assigned CDR3 sequences and most-parsimonious VDJ recombination scenarios with the TCRdist pipeline. A later analysis defined each TCR beta chain by its CDR3 amino acid sequence plus V-gene family, and excluded reads lacking a unique V-gene family. In a later analysis, fewer than 650 highly shared, low-generation-probability nucleotide sequences were removed to address suspected cross-contamination and a sequencing artifact. In a later analysis, a clonal expansion index for each public chain was calculated from normalized within-repertoire ranks of inferred template counts. In a later analysis, generation probabilities were computed using a VDJ recombination model fitted to out-of-frame rearrangements, and the results were checked against IGoR. In a later analysis, TCR-TCR, TCR-HLA and TCR-CMV co-occurrence was scored with hypergeometric tests, and a repertoire-size bias correction was applied to TCR pairs. To estimate false discovery rates, a later analysis permuted the HLA or CMV assignments 20 times. A later analysis grouped co-occurring TCRs with DBSCAN, adding TCRdist sequence similarity when clustering within HLA-allele-positive subsets. Repertoires with fewer than 30,000 or more than 120,000 public chains were left out of co-occurrence clustering, as were five repertoires with anomalous nucleotide sharing. TCRdb limited this immuneACCESS table to in-frame rearrangements with V and J called. A share of clones is missing; checked studies link under half to unresolved V genes, and the rest is unexplained. V and J calls and clone size are copied from that table; D and trimming were computed from the DNA. This sample is represented by some 160,000 clones; approximately 80% of them were singletons. Less than 2% of the sample is held by the ten biggest clonotypes.

The data derive from a study of cytomegalovirus exposure and HLA in healthy donors (dated by TCRdb to the late 2010s). For context, the study as a whole: An earlier analysis of 587 of the donors reported roughly 300 Gb of sequence data and approximately 120 million unique TCR beta sequences obtained from approximately 180 million T cells. An early release that covered fewer than 750 HLA-typed donors contained approximately 300 gigabases of sequencing data and tens of millions of unique TCR sequences. Among the roughly 370 genotyped donors, approximately 76% belonged to the genetic ancestry cluster associated with self-reported Caucasian donors. The study aimed to test whether signatures of past pathogen exposure could be identified by cataloging public T cell receptors. The T cell repertoires of some 670 subjects were profiled by immunosequencing and related to cytomegalovirus serostatus. Along with the approximately 620-subject first cohort, a separate validation cohort of more than 90 different subjects was used. To predict cytomegalovirus infection status, the study combined high-throughput TCR immunosequencing, statistical association of individual TCRs with disease status, and machine learning. To study patterns of TCR occurrence, a later analysis re-analyzed previously published TCR beta repertoires from around 670 donors and added high-resolution HLA genotyping. Rather than drawing on any new phenotypic data, the later analysis identified candidate immune exposures from TCR beta sequences and the way those sequences occurred across donors. To decide whether each TCR beta V gene segment behaved as functional or pseudogenic, an earlier analysis of some 540 of the donors relied on high-throughput TCR beta sequencing. Donor age, sex, ethnicity and CMV serostatus were compiled together with the repertoire data. Genome-wide SNP genotypes for about 65% of the roughly 670 donors were used in a later genetic analysis, which treated that subset as a discovery cohort. Every discovery cohort repertoire had been produced on one sequencing platform. Both class I and class II loci were covered by HLA typing, at four-digit resolution. Typing coverage varied by locus: 629-630 donors for A, B, C, DRB1 and DQB1; approximately 520 for DQA1; around 610 for DPA1; roughly 450 for DPB1. A handful of DR-DQ haplotypes were handled as single units for association and clustering because linkage in the cohort was strong. Among roughly 400 genotyped donors of the cohort, an average of around 220,000 unique TCR beta nucleotide sequences was sequenced per donor, of which about 18% were non-productive. Paper-wide results and their limitations: Most TCR sequences were observed very rarely across donors, whereas some public TCRs were present in many individuals. V-gene and J-gene trimming of TCR beta chains was associated with a missense DCLRE1C variant in a later genetic analysis, and the association was replicated in an independent cohort. A few of the identified cytomegalovirus-associated TCR beta chains were confirmed in vitro to be specific for cytomegalovirus antigens. According to a later genetic analysis, donors in an Asian-associated ancestry cluster had fewer N-insertions in productive TCRs than the approximately 610-donor mean. In a later analysis, most CMV-associated TCR beta chains were found to appear HLA-restricted, with HLA associations seemingly driven largely by CMV exposure. The study listed 164 TCR beta chains as associated with cytomegalovirus. Some IMGT-functional V segments, including TRBV6-2 and TRBV6-3, could not be distinguished by the 87-base-pair reads and were therefore excluded. In a later analysis, HLA-associated TCR beta chains showed more clonal expansion and lower generation probabilities than non-associated chains that were equally common. At a false discovery rate of 0.05, a later analysis linked 16,951 TCR beta sequences to specific HLA alleles. In a later analysis, several top co-occurrence clusters were reported to appear linked to parvovirus B19, influenza, CMV and Epstein-Barr virus. The only immune exposure information available for the cohort was CMV serostatus. When HLA alleles, especially DR and DQ, strongly co-occurred, TCR associations were difficult to assign to individual alleles. The classifier was reported to diagnose cytomegalovirus status with high specificity and sensitivity in both the original cohort and the validation cohort. It was suggested by the authors that the approach could potentially be generalized to other disease states and immunological phenotypes. A further reported finding was that TCR beta sequences accurately predicted the HLA-A and HLA-B alleles for most subjects in the first cohort. Because counts were too low, roughly 17 rarely observed V segments, including chromosome 9 orphons, were left out of the earlier analysis of 587 of the donors. A cluster of highly shared sequence variants was judged likely to be a technical artifact of the sequencing pipeline. Correlated functional status among segregating V segments might reflect linkage disequilibrium, but an unknown experimental factor could not be ruled out. Broadly in line with IMGT annotations, most TCR beta V segments showed up in productive rearrangements about 90% or about 30% of the time in an earlier analysis of roughly 590 of the donors. In a later analysis, the rate of TCR association differed among HLA loci, with DRB1 alleles having the most associated TCRs and HLA-C alleles having the fewest. This cohort had only TCR beta chains sequenced, and the lack of alpha or paired-chain data limited which features could be detected. Because HLA typing was unavailable for some donors at each locus, only the typed subset was used in association tests. Presence/absence analyses assumed roughly uniform sequencing depth across donors, an assumption that may not hold.

In total, just over 650 healthy bone marrow donors made up the cohort. All cohort members were sampled while nominally healthy, although unrecorded immune exposures were likely present. The donor was CMV seronegative and belonged to the group of 352 seronegative cohort members. A peripheral blood sample was collected from each donor, and TCR beta sequencing was performed on peripheral blood mononuclear cells. The Qiagen DNeasy Blood Extraction Kit was used to extract genomic DNA from the blood cell samples. V lost 7 bases and J lost 1 base; the stretch between them is 16 bases long. The CDR3, cysteine through phenylalanine, is 15 amino acids long. Of the read, only the CDR3 DNA is kept; its 45 bases are in frame from base 1. The germline V gene yields MNHEY for CDR1 and SVGAGI for CDR2.

The material sequenced was PBMCs. The chain uses TRBV6-5 and TRBJ2-5, and perhaps TRBD2 as D gene, on 7 matching bases. The TCR comes from a woman in her late teens or twenties in good health and CMV-seronegative. The CDR3 reads CASTQGGAIQETQYF. The DNA sequence is TGTGCCAGCACCCAAGGGGGGGCAATCCAAGAGACCCAGTACTTC.